Following are 14 T cell receptor beta chains from one sample sequenced in a study of blood T cell repertoires in COVID-19. Profiling relied on immunoSEQ multiplex PCR, and the TCRdb table lists in-frame clones only, not all of them. The sample contains tens of thousands of clones, about 86% of which appear only once. Sequencing input: peripheral blood. These receptors all stem from a human donor in a cohort sampled during active COVID-19.

V usage is TRBV28 and J usage is TRBJ2-1, with TRBD1 matching 8 bases. With V trimmed by 5 bases and J by 2 bases, 5 bases remained unmatched. The length of the CDR3 is 15 residues. The germline gives CDR1 MDHEN, CDR2 SYDVKM. The CDR3 DNA reads as TGTGCCAGCAGTGCCACAGGGGGGACCTACAATGAGCAGTTCTTC. It codes for CASSATGGTYNEQFF.

Comments on this clone: The same CDR3 can be traced to other DNA sequences in this sample. This chain uses TRBV21-1 with TRBJ2-4; the table's D call of TRBD2 was not tested on the DNA. TRBV21-1 is tagged as a pseudogene. CDR3 length: 14 amino acids. The CDR3 sequence is CASSKARAKNIQYF. DNA of the CDR3: TGTGCCAGCAGCAAAGCGAGGGCCAAAAACATTCAGTACTTC.

The gene calls are TRBV12-3 or TRBV12-4 and TRBJ1-2; D uncertain. V was clipped by 2 bases and J by 8 bases, with 12 bases between them. The CDR3 covers 13 residues. The CDR3 loop reads CASSLLSGLGYTF. The CDR3 DNA follows: TGTGCCAGCAGTTTATTATCGGGTTTGGGCTACACCTTC.

This clone showed up just once. The chain has TRBV9 and TRBJ1-4, with D possibly matching TRBD1 (5 bases). Looked up from germline, CDR1 is SGDLS and CDR2 is YYNGEE. This CDR3 has 16 residues. V was clipped by 0 bases and J by 10 bases, with 19 bases between them. The CDR3 bases are TGTGCCAGCAGCGTAGGATCGGTCCAGGTCGGGGGAAAACTGTTTTTT. It yields the protein CASSVGSVQVGGKLFF. The whole variable domain, remainder taken from reference TRBV9 and TRBJ1-4, is DSGVTQTPKHLITATGQRVTLRCSPRSGDLSVYWYQQSLDQGLQFLIQYYNGEERAKGNILERFSAQQFPDLHSELNLSSLELGDSALYFCASSVGSVQVGGKLFFGSGTQLSVL.

The gene calls are TRBV3-1 (or the pseudogene TRBV3-2) and TRBJ1-4; 9 bases align to TRBD1. The CDR3 is 21 amino acids. V dropped 4 bases and J dropped 0; count of bases not matched to a gene: 18. CDR1 and CDR2 from the germline V gene are LGHDT and YNNKEL (reference sequence). The chain's CDR3 is CASSLLLGQGRRGATNEKLFF. The CDR3 nucleotides read TGTGCCAGCAGCCTACTCTTAGGACAGGGGAGGAGAGGGGCAACTAATGAAAAACTGTTTTTT.

The genes are TRBV3-1 (or the pseudogene TRBV3-2) and TRBJ2-7, with D possibly TRBD2 on 5 matching bases. Germline loops: CDR1 LGHDT, CDR2 YNNKEL (reference sequence). The ends were cut back, 0 bases at V and 4 bases at J, with 10 bases in the middle. This CDR3 spans 14 amino acids. DNA for the CDR3: TGTGCCAGCAGCCAAGATCCCTCGGGGTACGAGCAGTACTTC. It encodes CASSQDPSGYEQYF.

This chain uses TRBV19 with TRBJ1-2, with TRBD1 as a possible D gene (5 bases). V lost 5 bases and J 7 bases, leaving 14 bases between the germline ends. The CDR3 runs to 13 residues. The germline gives CDR1 LNHDA, CDR2 SQIVND (reference sequence). In DNA form, the CDR3 reads TGTGCCAGTAGTTCATGGGGGGGAAGTGGCTACACCTTC. Translating it yields CASSSWGGSGYTF.

The chain combines TRBV7-9 with TRBJ2-5; no firm D call. The CDR3 runs 13 residues. The V gene's germline CDR1 is SEHNR and CDR2 FQNEAQ (reference sequence). V was shortened by 1 base and J by 5 bases, with 8 bases between the two germline ends. The CDR3 loop reads CASSLGSSETQYF. The CDR3 bases are TGTGCCAGCAGCTTAGGTAGCTCGGAGACCCAGTACTTC.

This chain connects TRBV19 to TRBJ1-2, with D unclear. In germline, CDR1 is LNHDA, CDR2 SQIVND (reference sequence). The CDR3 has 13 residues. Trimming left V 9 bases short and J 4 bases short, with 15 bases between. CDR3 region: CASEIVRGYGYTF. The DNA for the CDR3 is TGTGCCAGCGAAATAGTTCGGGGCTATGGCTACACCTTC.

This CDR3 is CASSSLDNTEAFF. In DNA form, the CDR3 reads TGTGCCAGCAGTTCACTAGACAACACTGAAGCTTTCTTT. The rearrangement links TRBV6-6 to TRBJ1-1; D is ambiguous. This CDR3 has 13 residues. The germline V gene encodes CDR1 MNHNY and CDR2 SVGAGI (reference sequence). Trimming left V 4 bases short and J 2 bases short, with 8 bases between.

This rearrangement joins TRBV4-1 to TRBJ2-5; D might be TRBD1 (5 bases). Germline CDR1 MGHRA, CDR2 YSYEKL. V was cut by 0 bases and J by 3 bases, with 11 bases left in between. This CDR3 has 15 amino acids. In nucleotides, the CDR3 is TGCGCCAGCAGCCAAGAGGTCAGGGTGGAAGAGACCCAGTACTTC. Protein: CASSQEVRVEETQYF.

This sequence joins TRBV19 and TRBJ1-2; TRBD1 agrees at 10 bases. CDR1 LNHDA and CDR2 SQIVND come from the germline V gene (reference sequence). The ends lost 4 bases at V and 2 bases at J; junction bases unmatched: 4. This CDR3 has 15 amino acids. CDR3 in amino acids: CASSKPGQGNYGYTF. In DNA, the CDR3 is TGTGCCAGTAGTAAACCGGGACAGGGGAACTATGGCTACACCTTC. Using reference TRBV19 and TRBJ1-2 for the parts outside the CDR3, the full variable domain is DGGITQSPKYLFRKEGQNVTLSCEQNLNHDAMYWYRQDPGQGLRLIYYSQIVNDFQKGDIAEGYSVSREKKESFPLTVTSAQKNPTAFYLCASSKPGQGNYGYTFGSGTRLTVV.

The chain combines TRBV5-1 with TRBJ2-1, with TRBD2 identical over 11 bases. Trimming removed 6 bases from V and 9 bases from J; junction bases left unmatched: 11. Germline V gene lookup returns CDR1 SGHRS and CDR2 YFSETQ. There are 15 residues in the CDR3. Written as DNA, the CDR3 is TGCGCCAGCACACTTCTAGCGGGGGGATATATTGAGCAGTTCTTC. Its protein product is CASTLLAGGYIEQFF.

The gene calls are TRBV30 and TRBJ1-5; TRBD1 matches 9 bases. J gave up 6 bases and V 2 bases, and 8 bases lay outside the gene matches. The CDR3 extends over 15 amino acids. CDR1 is GTSNPN, CDR2 SVGIG, per germline (reference sequence). DNA for the CDR3: TGTGCCTGGAGTTCCGGGACAGGGTCGCGTCAGCCCCAGCATTTT. Protein: CAWSSGTGSRQPQHF.